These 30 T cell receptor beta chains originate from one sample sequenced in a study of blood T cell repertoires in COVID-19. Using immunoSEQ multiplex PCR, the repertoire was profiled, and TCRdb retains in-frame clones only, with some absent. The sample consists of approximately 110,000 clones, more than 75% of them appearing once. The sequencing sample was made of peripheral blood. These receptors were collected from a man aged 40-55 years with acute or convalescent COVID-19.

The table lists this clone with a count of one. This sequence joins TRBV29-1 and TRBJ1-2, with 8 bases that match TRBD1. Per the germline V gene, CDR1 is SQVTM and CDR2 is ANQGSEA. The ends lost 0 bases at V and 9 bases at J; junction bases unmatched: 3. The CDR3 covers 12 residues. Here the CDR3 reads CSVEETGESYTF. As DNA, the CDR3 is TGCAGCGTTGAAGAGACAGGGGAAAGCTACACCTTC.

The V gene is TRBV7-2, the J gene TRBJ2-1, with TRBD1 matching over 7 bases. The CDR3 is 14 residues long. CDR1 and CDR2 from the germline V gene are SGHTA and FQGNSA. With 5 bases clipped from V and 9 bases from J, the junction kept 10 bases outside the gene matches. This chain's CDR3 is CASSPQQGWGEQFF. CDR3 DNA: TGTGCCAGCAGCCCCCAACAGGGGTGGGGTGAGCAGTTCTTC.

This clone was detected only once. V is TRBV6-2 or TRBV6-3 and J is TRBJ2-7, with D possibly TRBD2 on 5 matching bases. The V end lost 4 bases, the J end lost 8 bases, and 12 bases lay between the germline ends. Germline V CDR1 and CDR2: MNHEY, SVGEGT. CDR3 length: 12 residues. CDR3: CASSSSGRKQYF. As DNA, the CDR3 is TGTGCCAGCAGTTCAAGCGGACGGAAGCAGTACTTC.

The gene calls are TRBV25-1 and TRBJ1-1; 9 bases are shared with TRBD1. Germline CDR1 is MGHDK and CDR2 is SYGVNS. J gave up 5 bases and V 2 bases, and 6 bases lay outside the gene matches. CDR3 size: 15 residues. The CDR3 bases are TGTGCCAGCAGTGAAGGGACAGGGCCAGGAACTGAAGCTTTCTTT. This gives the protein CASSEGTGPGTEAFF.

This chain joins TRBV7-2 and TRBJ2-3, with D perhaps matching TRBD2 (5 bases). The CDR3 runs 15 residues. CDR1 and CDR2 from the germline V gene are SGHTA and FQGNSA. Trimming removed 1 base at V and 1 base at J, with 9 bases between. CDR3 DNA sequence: TGTGCCAGCAGCTTAGTGAACGGGGGCACAGATACGCAGTATTTT. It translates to CASSLVNGGTDTQYF. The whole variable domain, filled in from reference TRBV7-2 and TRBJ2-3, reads GAGVSQSPSNKVTEKGKDVELRCDPISGHTALYWYRQSLGQGLEFLIYFQGNSAPDKSGLPSDRFSAERTGGSVSTLTIQRTQQEDSAVYLCASSLVNGGTDTQYFGPGTRLTVL.

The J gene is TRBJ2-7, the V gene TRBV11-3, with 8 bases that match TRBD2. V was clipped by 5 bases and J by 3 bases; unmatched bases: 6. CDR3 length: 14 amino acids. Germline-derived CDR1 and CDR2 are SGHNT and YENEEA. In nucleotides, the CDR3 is TGTGCCAGCAGCCCCAGCGGGGGAAACTACGAGCAGTACTTC. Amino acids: CASSPSGGNYEQYF.

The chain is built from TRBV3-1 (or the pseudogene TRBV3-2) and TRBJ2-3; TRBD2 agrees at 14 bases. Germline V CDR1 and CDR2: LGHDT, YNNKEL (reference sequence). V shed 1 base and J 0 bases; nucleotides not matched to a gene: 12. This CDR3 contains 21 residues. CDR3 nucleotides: TGTGCCAGCAGCCAAGCCGTCGGGACTAGCGGGAGCGATTCTAGCACAGATACGCAGTATTTT. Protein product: CASSQAVGTSGSDSSTDTQYF.

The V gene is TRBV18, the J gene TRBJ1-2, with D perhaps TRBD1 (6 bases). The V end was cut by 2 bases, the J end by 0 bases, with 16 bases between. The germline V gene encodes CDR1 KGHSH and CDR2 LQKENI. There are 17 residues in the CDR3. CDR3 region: CASSPRQGLDSNYGYTF. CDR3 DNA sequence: TGTGCCAGCTCACCAAGGCAGGGGCTGGATTCTAACTATGGCTACACCTTC. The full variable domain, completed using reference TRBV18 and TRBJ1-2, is NAGVMQNPRHLVRRRGQEARLRCSPMKGHSHVYWYRQLPEEGLKFMVYLQKENIIDESGMPKERFSAEFPKEGPSILRIQQVVRGDSAAYFCASSPRQGLDSNYGYTFGSGTRLTVV.

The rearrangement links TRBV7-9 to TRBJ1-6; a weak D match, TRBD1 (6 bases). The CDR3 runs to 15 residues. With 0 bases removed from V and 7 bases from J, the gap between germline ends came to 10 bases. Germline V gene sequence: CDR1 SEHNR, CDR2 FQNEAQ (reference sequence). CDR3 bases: TGTGCCAGCAGCTTAGCGGGGGCTATGAATTCACCCCTCCACTTT. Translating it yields CASSLAGAMNSPLHF.

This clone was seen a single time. The CDR3 loop is CASSTSGTGGDGYTF. CDR3 DNA sequence: TGTGCCAGCAGTACATCCGGGACAGGGGGCGATGGCTACACCTTC. This chain uses TRBV6-2 or TRBV6-3 with TRBJ1-2; 12 bases are a match to TRBD1. The V gene's germline CDR1 is MNHEY and CDR2 SVGEGT. The V gene end was trimmed by 5 bases and the J gene end by 6 bases; junction bases not matched to a gene: 7. The CDR3 spans 15 residues.

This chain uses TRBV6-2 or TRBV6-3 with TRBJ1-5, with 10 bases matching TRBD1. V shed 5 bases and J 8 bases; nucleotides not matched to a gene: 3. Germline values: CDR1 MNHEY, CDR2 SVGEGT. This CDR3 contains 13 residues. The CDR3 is CASSPTGGEPQHF. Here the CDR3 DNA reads TGTGCCAGCAGTCCGACAGGGGGCGAGCCCCAGCATTTT.

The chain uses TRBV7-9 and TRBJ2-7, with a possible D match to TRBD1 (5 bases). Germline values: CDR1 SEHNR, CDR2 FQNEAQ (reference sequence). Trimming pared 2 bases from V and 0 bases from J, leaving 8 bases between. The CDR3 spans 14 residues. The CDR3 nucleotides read TGTGCCAGCAGCTTATTGACAGACTCCTACGAGCAGTACTTC. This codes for CASSLLTDSYEQYF.

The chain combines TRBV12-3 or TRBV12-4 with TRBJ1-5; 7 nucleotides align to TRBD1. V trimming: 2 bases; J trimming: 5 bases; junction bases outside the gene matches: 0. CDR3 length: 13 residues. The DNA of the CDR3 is TGTGCCAGCAGTTTAACAGGGGATCAGCCCCAGCATTTT. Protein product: CASSLTGDQPQHF.

This CDR3 reads CASSLSGGSVYEQYF. In nucleotides, the CDR3 is TGTGCCAGCAGTTTAAGCGGAGGCAGCGTCTACGAGCAGTACTTC. The chain joins TRBV27 to TRBJ2-7, with a possible D match to TRBD2 (5 bases). CDR1 and CDR2 from the germline V gene are MNHEY and SMNVEV (reference sequence). The CDR3 extends over 15 amino acids. Deletions cut 2 bases from V and 3 bases from J, with 14 bases between.

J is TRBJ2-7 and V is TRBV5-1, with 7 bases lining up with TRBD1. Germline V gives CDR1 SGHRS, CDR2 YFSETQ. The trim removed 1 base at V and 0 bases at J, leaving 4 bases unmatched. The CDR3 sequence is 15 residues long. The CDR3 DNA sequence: TGCGCCAGCAGCTTGTTCCGGGACAGCTCCTACGAGCAGTACTTC. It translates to CASSLFRDSSYEQYF.

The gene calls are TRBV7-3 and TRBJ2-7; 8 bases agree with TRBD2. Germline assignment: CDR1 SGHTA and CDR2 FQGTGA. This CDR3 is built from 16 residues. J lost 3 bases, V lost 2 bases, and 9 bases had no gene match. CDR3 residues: CASSLRGSGVYYEQYF. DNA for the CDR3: TGTGCCAGCAGCTTACGTGGTAGCGGGGTTTACTACGAGCAGTACTTC.

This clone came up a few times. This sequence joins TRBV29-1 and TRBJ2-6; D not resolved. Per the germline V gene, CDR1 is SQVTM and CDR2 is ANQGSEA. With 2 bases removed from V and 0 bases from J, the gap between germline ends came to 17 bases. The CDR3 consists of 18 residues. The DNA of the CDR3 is TGCAGCGTTGAATTGGCCAAGGTAGCAGACTCTGGGGCCAACGTCCTGACTTTC. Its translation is CSVELAKVADSGANVLTF.

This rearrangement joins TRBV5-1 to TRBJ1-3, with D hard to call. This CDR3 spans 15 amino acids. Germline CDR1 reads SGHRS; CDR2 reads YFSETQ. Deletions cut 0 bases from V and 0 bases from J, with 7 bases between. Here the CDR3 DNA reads TGCGCCAGCAGCTTGGACACCAGCTCTGGAAACACCATATATTTT. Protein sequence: CASSLDTSSGNTIYF. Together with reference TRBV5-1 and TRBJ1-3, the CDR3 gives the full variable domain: KAGVTQTPRYLIKTRGQQVTLSCSPISGHRSVSWYQQTPGQGLQFLFEYFSETQRNKGNFPGRFSGRQFSNSRSEMNVSTLELGDSALYLCASSLDTSSGNTIYFGEGSWLTVV.

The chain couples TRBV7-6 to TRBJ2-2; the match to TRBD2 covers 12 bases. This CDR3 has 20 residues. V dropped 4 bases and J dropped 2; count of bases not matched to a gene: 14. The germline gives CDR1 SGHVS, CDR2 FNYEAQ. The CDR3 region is CASSSGLLWTSGANTGELFF. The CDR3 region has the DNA TGTGCCAGCAGCTCCGGACTCCTCTGGACTAGCGGGGCTAACACCGGGGAGCTGTTTTTT.

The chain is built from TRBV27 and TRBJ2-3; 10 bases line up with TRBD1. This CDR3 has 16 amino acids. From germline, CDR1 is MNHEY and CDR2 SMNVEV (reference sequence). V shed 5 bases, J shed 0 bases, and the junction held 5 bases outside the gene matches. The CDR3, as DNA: TGTGCCAGCAGTCCGGACAGGGGGATTAGCACAGATACGCAGTATTTT. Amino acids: CASSPDRGISTDTQYF.

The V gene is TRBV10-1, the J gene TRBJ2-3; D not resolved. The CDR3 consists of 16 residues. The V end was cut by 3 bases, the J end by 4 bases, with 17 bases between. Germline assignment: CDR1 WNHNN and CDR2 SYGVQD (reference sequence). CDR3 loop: CASSERASITADTQYF. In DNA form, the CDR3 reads TGCGCCAGCAGTGAACGTGCCTCGATAACTGCAGATACGCAGTATTTT.

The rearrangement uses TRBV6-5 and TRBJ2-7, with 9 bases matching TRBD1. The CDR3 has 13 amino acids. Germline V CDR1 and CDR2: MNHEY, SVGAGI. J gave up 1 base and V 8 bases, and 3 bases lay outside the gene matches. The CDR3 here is CASRDRVSYEQYF. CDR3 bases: TGTGCCAGCCGGGACAGGGTTTCCTACGAGCAGTACTTC.

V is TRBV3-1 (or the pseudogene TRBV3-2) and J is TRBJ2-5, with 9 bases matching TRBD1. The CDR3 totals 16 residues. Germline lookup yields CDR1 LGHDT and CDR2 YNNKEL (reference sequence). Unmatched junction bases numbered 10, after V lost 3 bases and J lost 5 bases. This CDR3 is CASSHPGTGKGETQYF. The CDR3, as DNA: TGTGCCAGCAGCCACCCCGGGACAGGGAAAGGGGAGACCCAGTACTTC.

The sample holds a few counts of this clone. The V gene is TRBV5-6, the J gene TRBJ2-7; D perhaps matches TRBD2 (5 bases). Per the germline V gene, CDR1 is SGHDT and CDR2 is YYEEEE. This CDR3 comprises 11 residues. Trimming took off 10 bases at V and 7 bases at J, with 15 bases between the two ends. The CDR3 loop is CASTLGGEQYF. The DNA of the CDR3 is TGTGCCTCAACCCTTGGCGGGGAGCAGTACTTC.

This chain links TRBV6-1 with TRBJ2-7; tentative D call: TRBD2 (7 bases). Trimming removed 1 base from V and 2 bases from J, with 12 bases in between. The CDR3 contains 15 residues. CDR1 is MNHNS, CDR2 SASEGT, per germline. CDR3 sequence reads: CASSEVGGAAYEQYF. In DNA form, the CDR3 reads TGTGCCAGCAGTGAAGTTGGGGGGGCCGCCTACGAGCAGTACTTC.

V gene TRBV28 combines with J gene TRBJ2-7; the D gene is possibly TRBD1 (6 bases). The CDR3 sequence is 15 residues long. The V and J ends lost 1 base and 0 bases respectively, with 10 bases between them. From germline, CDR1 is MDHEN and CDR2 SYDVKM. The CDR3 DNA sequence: TGTGCCAGCAGTTTATTGGGGGCTAGCTCCTACGAGCAGTACTTC. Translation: CASSLLGASSYEQYF.

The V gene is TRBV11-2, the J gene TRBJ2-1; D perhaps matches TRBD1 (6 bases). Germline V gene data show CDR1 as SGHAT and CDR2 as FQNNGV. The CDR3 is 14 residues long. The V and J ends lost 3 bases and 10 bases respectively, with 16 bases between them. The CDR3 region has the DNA TGTGCCAGCAGCTTTTCCCCAGGGGCGGAGGAGCAGTTCTTC. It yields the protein CASSFSPGAEEQFF.

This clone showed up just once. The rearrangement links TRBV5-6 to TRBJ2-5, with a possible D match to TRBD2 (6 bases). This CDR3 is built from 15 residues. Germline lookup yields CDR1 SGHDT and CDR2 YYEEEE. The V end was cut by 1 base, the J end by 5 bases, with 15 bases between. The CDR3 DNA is TGTGCCAGCAGCTTGTTGGAGGGGAGGCGGGAGACCCAGTACTTC. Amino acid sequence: CASSLLEGRRETQYF. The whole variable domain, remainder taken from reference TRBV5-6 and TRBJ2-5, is DAGVTQSPTHLIKTRGQQVTLRCSPKSGHDTVSWYQQALGQGPQFIFQYYEEEERQRGNFPDRFSGHQFPNYSSELNVNALLLGDSALYLCASSLLEGRRETQYFGPGTRLLVL.

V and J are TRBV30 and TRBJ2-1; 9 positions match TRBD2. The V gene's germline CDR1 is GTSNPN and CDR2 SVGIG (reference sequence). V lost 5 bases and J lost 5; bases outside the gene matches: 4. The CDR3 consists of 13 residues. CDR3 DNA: TGTGCCTGGGAGCGGGGGGCCAACAATGAGCAGTTCTTC. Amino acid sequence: CAWERGANNEQFF.

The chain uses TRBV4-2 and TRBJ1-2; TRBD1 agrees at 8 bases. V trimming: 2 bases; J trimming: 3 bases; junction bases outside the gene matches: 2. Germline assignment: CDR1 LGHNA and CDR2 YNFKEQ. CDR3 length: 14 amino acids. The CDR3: CASSQTGGDYGYTF. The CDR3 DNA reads TGTGCCAGCAGCCAAACAGGGGGAGACTATGGCTACACCTTC.